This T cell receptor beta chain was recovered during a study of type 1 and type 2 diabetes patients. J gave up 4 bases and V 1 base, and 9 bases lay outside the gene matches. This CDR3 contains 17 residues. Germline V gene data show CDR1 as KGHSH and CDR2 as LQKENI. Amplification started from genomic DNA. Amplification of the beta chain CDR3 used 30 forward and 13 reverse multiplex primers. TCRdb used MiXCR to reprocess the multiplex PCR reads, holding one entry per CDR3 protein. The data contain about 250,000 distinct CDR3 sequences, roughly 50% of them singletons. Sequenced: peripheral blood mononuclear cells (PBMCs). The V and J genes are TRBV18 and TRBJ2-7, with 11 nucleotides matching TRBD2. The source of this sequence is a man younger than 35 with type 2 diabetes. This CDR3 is CASSPRTSGSGRYEQYF. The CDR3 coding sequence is TGTGCCAGCTCACCACGAACTAGCGGGAGCGGGAGGTACGAGCAGTACTTC.